What follows are 12 T cell receptor beta chains derived from one specimen sequenced in a study of PD-1 blockade in classical Hodgkin lymphoma. Exposure to brentuximab vedotin varied, and each patient had relapsed following autologous stem cell transplantation. Some clones are missing from TCRdb's copy, which holds only in-frame ones; the method was immunoSEQ multiplex PCR. The sample includes over 90,000 clones, roughly 87% of them seen just once. The input for sequencing was peripheral blood mononuclear cells (PBMCs), taken before the second cycle of nivolumab. The source is a human donor with classical Hodgkin lymphoma.

This clone has only one observation. The chain couples TRBV7-5 to TRBJ1-2. TRBV7-5 corresponds to a pseudogene. The CDR3 is made up of 12 amino acids. DNA for the CDR3: TGTGCCAGAATAGGAAAGACCTATGGCTACACCTTC. As protein: CARIGKTYGYTF.

The chain uses TRBV5-1 and TRBJ2-5; the D gene is possibly TRBD1 (5 bases). Looked up from germline, CDR1 is SGHRS and CDR2 is YFSETQ. The CDR3 is made up of 14 amino acids. With 2 bases removed from V and 1 base from J, the gap between germline ends came to 9 bases. The CDR3 reads CASSLSGFQETQYF. The CDR3, as DNA: TGCGCCAGCAGCTTATCAGGGTTCCAAGAGACCCAGTACTTC.

The CDR3 DNA is TGTGCCAGCAGCTTACTGAACACCGGGGAGCTGTTTTTT. This codes for CASSLLNTGELFF. The chain joins TRBV7-9 to TRBJ2-2; D gene unclear. CDR3 length: 13 residues. The V end was cut by 2 bases, the J end by 1 base, with 2 bases between. In germline, CDR1 is SEHNR, CDR2 FQNEAQ (reference sequence).

The chain has TRBV27 and TRBJ2-2, with a weak D call TRBD1 (5 bases). CDR3 length: 13 amino acids. Germline assignment: CDR1 MNHEY and CDR2 SMNVEV (reference sequence). V was shortened by 3 bases and J by 8 bases, with 10 bases between the two germline ends. The DNA for the CDR3 is TGTGCCAGCAGTTTGTCAGGGTTTGGGGAGCTGTTTTTT. It yields the protein CASSLSGFGELFF.

The rearrangement joins TRBV11-3 to TRBJ2-3; D remains unclear. V was clipped by 5 bases and J by 4 bases, with 16 bases between them. CDR1 and CDR2 from the germline V gene are SGHNT and YENEEA. CDR3 length: 15 amino acids. The CDR3 sequence: CASSPSLGPPDTQYF. The CDR3, as DNA: TGTGCCAGCAGCCCTTCTCTGGGCCCCCCAGATACGCAGTATTTT.

This clone was seen a handful of times. The rearrangement links TRBV29-1 to TRBJ2-3; the D is unclear. Between the trimmed V and J ends, which lost 8 bases and 0 bases, there was a span of 15 bases. The germline gives CDR1 SQVTM, CDR2 ANQGSEA. This CDR3 region has 14 residues. Here the CDR3 DNA reads TGCAGCTTCGAAACGCCCACTAGCACAGATACGCAGTATTTT. Amino acid sequence: CSFETPTSTDTQYF.

V and J are TRBV27 and TRBJ1-5; D unresolved. Germline values: CDR1 MNHEY, CDR2 SMNVEV (reference sequence). CDR3 length: 13 residues. Trimming pared 2 bases from V and 3 bases from J, leaving 5 bases between. CDR3 region: CASSLIPNQPQHF. As DNA, the CDR3 is TGTGCCAGCAGTTTAATTCCCAATCAGCCCCAGCATTTT.

The rearrangement links TRBV9 to TRBJ1-5; D remains unclear. Germline V CDR1 and CDR2: SGDLS, YYNGEE. V was shortened by 0 bases and J by 7 bases, with 8 bases between the two germline ends. This CDR3 is built from 13 residues. CDR3 in DNA: TGTGCCAGCAGCGTAGATGGGAGCCAGCCCCAGCATTTT. Translation gives CASSVDGSQPQHF.

The chain carries TRBV7-8 and TRBJ2-3; D may be TRBD1 or TRBD2 (5 bases each). Looked up from germline, CDR1 is SGHVS and CDR2 is FQNEAQ. The CDR3 has 16 amino acids. The ends were cut back, 4 bases at V and 1 base at J, with 15 bases in the middle. CDR3 nucleotides: TGTGCCAGCAGCTCCCGGGACCTCTGGGGCACAGATACGCAGTATTTT. Encoded protein: CASSSRDLWGTDTQYF.

This clone was seen a single time. The chain carries TRBV20-1 and TRBJ1-1; D not resolved. In germline, CDR1 is DFQATT, CDR2 SNEGSKA (reference sequence). CDR3 length equals 10 residues. With 6 bases removed from V and 10 bases from J, the gap between germline ends came to 12 bases. This CDR3 is CSATREGAFF. CDR3 DNA: TGCAGTGCCACGAGGGAGGGAGCTTTCTTT.

In DNA, the CDR3 is TGTGCCAGCAGCCACGTGACAGTAACAGCCTACAATGAGCAGTTCTTC. Its protein product is CASSHVTVTAYNEQFF. V gene TRBV4-2 combines with J gene TRBJ2-1; a weak D match, TRBD1 (5 bases). V lost 3 bases and J lost 2, with 14 bases in between. Germline CDR1 LGHNA, CDR2 YNFKEQ. This CDR3 comprises 16 residues.

The chain uses TRBV20-1 and TRBJ1-1; D is ambiguous. Germline V CDR1 and CDR2: DFQATT, SNEGSKA (reference sequence). This CDR3 comprises 11 residues. Trimming stripped 3 bases from V and 3 bases from J, with 5 bases between. DNA of the CDR3: TGCAGTGCTAGTCGGGACACTGAAGCTTTCTTT. Amino acid sequence: CSASRDTEAFF.